Detailed here is one TCR beta chain. Antigen: not known. These data originate in a study of Ad26.COV2.S vaccination and SARS-CoV-2 variants. At the level of the study: The vaccine Ad26.COV2.S was put into the muscle once, or twice with 56 days between. Study-wide findings and caveats: Researchers cautioned that TCR breadth and depth analyses may have underestimated total T cell responses.

Germline V lookup: CDR1 LGHDT, CDR2 YNNKEL (reference sequence). This CDR3 is built from 14 residues. V was clipped by 4 bases and J by 4 bases, with 11 bases between them. The treatment denotes: around 19 received Ad26.COV2.S at low or high dose, single or two shots; five or six received placebo; per-sample allocation not given. Vaccine and placebo recipients were sampled on day 63 after the first injection. What was given as vaccine was an Ad26 vector encoding Wuhan-strain SARS-CoV-2 spike. Using immunoSEQ multiplex PCR, the repertoire was profiled, and TCRdb retains in-frame clones only, with some absent. This sample yields about 440,000 clones, of which 90% are seen a single time; around 4.5% belongs to the top ten.

This receptor was obtained from a person between 18 and 59 years old who received the Ad26.COV2.S COVID-19 vaccine or a placebo. The chain carries TRBV3-1 (or the pseudogene TRBV3-2) and TRBJ1-3; D perhaps matches TRBD1 (5 bases). The source was peripheral blood, collected in a trial of Ad26.COV2.S vaccine versus placebo. CDR3 sequence: CASSPGTGGNTIYF. CDR3 nucleotides: TGTGCCAGCAGCCCCGGGACGGGAGGAAACACCATATATTTT.